Sequencing of this T cell receptor beta chain was carried out in a study of CD8+ T cells in alopecia areata. cDNA reverse transcribed from extracted RNA served as the sequencing template. Assay used: immunoSEQ multiplex PCR; TCRdb lists only in-frame clones, some missing. The sample carries about 190,000 clones, 60% recorded once. The treatment was: oral pan-JAK inhibitor, 5-10 mg twice daily. The sequence was obtained from a human donor with alopecia areata. Specimen: CD4+ T cells sorted from blood, collected at week 4, from a patient treated with tofacitinib.

CDR3 in amino acids: CAWSRSSYNEQFF. CDR3 sequence (DNA): TGTGCCTGGAGTAGGAGCTCCTACAATGAGCAGTTCTTC. The chain has TRBV30 and TRBJ2-1, with D unclear. Deletions cut 2 bases from V and 0 bases from J, with 5 bases between. In germline, CDR1 is GTSNPN, CDR2 SVGIG (reference sequence). This CDR3 contains 13 residues.